One and the same sample provided the 3 T cell receptor beta chains below, sequenced in a study of blood T cell repertoires in COVID-19. TCRdb's table, derived via immunoSEQ multiplex PCR, lists solely in-frame clones and lacks some. The sample holds roughly 180,000 clones, 60% to 85% seen once. The sequenced sample consisted of peripheral blood. Receptors were obtained from a woman in her sixties or seventies with COVID-19, enrolled during active disease.

The chain is built from TRBV27 and TRBJ2-3; 11 bases match TRBD2. The germline V gene encodes CDR1 MNHEY and CDR2 SMNVEV (reference sequence). The V segment lost 3 bases and the J segment 5 bases; nucleotides outside the gene matches: 4. CDR3 length: 15 amino acids. The CDR3 DNA reads as TGTGCCAGCAGTTTGGCTAGCGGGAGGAGAGATACGCAGTATTTT. Amino acid sequence: CASSLASGRRDTQYF.

This rearrangement joins TRBV6-1 to TRBJ2-7, with 7 bases that match TRBD2. The germline CDR1 and CDR2 sequences are MNHNS and SASEGT. Germline trimming cut 4 bases from V and 2 bases from J; bases unmatched to any gene: 11. The CDR3 runs to 16 residues. The CDR3 spells CASSALPRGSPYEQYF. CDR3 coding DNA: TGTGCCAGCAGTGCCCTCCCGCGGGGGAGTCCCTACGAGCAGTACTTC.

The CDR3 DNA reads TGCAGCGTGGGGACAGGGGTAGCCAAAAACATTCAGTACTTC. It translates to CSVGTGVAKNIQYF. The chain uses TRBV29-1 and TRBJ2-4; 10 bases map to TRBD1. J was trimmed by 0 bases and V by 6 bases; bases with no gene match: 2. CDR1 SQVTM and CDR2 ANQGSEA come from the germline V gene. The CDR3 totals 14 residues.